This T cell receptor (beta chain) appears in the sequencing data of a study of cytotoxic CD8 clonotypes in ibrutinib-treated CLL. Study-level information: Patients gave response samples after a median about eleven months of treatment, range 6 to 36.

There are 13 residues in the CDR3. Germline V gene data show CDR1 as SQVTM and CDR2 as ANQGSEA. Trimming removed 2 bases from V and 10 bases from J, with 18 bases in between. This clone has only one observation. Sequencing was performed with immunoSEQ multiplex PCR; in TCRdb, only in-frame clones are kept and a portion is missing. This sample carries 250,000 to 350,000 clones, less than 85% of them seen once, and the ten largest clones take 5.6%. The specimen comprised PBMCs, sampled at disease progression, from a patient treated with ibrutinib. The chain couples TRBV29-1 to TRBJ2-7, with D possibly being TRBD1 or TRBD2 (5 bases each). This clonotype originated in a human donor with chronic lymphocytic leukemia. CDR3 bases: TGCAGCGTTGAATCCCCGACAGTACCGGGACAGTACTTC. This gives the protein CSVESPTVPGQYF.